The 5 T cell receptor beta chains below were found in one sample sequenced in a study of T cell changes during pregnancy in multiple sclerosis. Method: immunoSEQ multiplex PCR; TCRdb's copy keeps in-frame clones and lacks some. The sample has about 70,000 clones, 90% to 95% seen once. The sample in question was peripheral blood, obtained in the third trimester of pregnancy. The receptors were gathered from a female donor in good health, enrolled as a control in a pregnancy study.

The chain has TRBV4-1 and TRBJ2-1; the match to TRBD1 covers 8 bases. The CDR3 length is 14 residues. The germline V gene has CDR1 MGHRA and CDR2 YSYEKL. V dropped 4 bases and J dropped 5; count of bases not matched to a gene: 4. The CDR3 reads CASSPRQGNNEQFF. For the CDR3, the DNA is TGCGCCAGCAGCCCGAGACAGGGGAACAATGAGCAGTTCTTC.

The gene calls are TRBV5-1 and TRBJ2-1; D is unclear. The V gene's germline CDR1 is SGHRS and CDR2 YFSETQ. Trimming pared 0 bases from V and 13 bases from J, leaving 8 bases between. The CDR3 has 11 amino acids. The CDR3 DNA sequence: TGCGCCAGCAGCTTGGGGCAGAACCAGTTCTTC. Protein sequence: CASSLGQNQFF.

This clone has only one observation. The chain links TRBV27 to TRBJ2-2; 7 bases are shared with TRBD1. The length of the CDR3 is 14 residues. Germline V gene lookup returns CDR1 MNHEY and CDR2 SMNVEV (reference sequence). J was trimmed by 5 bases and V by 3 bases; bases with no gene match: 3. The CDR3 DNA follows: TGTGCCAGCAGTTTTTACAGGGGTACCGGGGAGCTGTTTTTT. Translating gives CASSFYRGTGELFF.

This chain uses TRBV11-2 with TRBJ2-7; 10 bases fit TRBD2. V was pared by 0 bases and J by 2 bases, with 1 base of the junction left unmatched. The CDR3 has 15 residues. The germline V gene has CDR1 SGHAT and CDR2 FQNNGV. CDR3 DNA: TGTGCCAGCAGCTTAGAACTAGCGGGGCCCTACGAGCAGTACTTC. Residues: CASSLELAGPYEQYF.

This sequence joins TRBV4-3 and TRBJ2-3, with 13 bases lining up with TRBD2. The germline gives CDR1 LGHNA, CDR2 YSLEER. After removal of 4 bases from V and 10 bases from J, the junction contained 11 bases not matched to a gene. The CDR3 has 16 amino acids. CDR3 sequence: CASSRRTSGGPGAQYF. The DNA of the CDR3 is TGCGCCAGCAGCCGCAGGACTAGCGGGGGTCCTGGGGCGCAGTATTTT.